The 13 T cell receptor beta chains below all came from one sample that was sequenced in a study of T cells after yellow fever vaccination. Using its own MiXCR run on the 5' RACE reads, TCRdb lists one record per CDR3 protein. The sample holds under 250,000 distinct CDR3 sequences, 2.5% to 3.5% seen once. The sample here was CD4+ T cells sorted from PBMCs, taken 10 days after the yellow fever booster vaccination. Source of these receptors: a man between 18 and 29 years old who received the YFV17D yellow fever vaccine.

This clonotype was seen ten or more times. The gene calls are TRBV10-1 and TRBJ2-1; 10 bases map to TRBD2. Germline loops: CDR1 WNHNN, CDR2 SYGVQD (reference sequence). Trimming cost V 4 bases and J 6 bases; bases outside gene matches: 3. The CDR3 contains 14 residues. The CDR3 loop reads CASSAGLATNEQFF. CDR3 DNA: TGCGCCAGCAGTGCGGGACTAGCGACCAATGAGCAGTTCTTC.

This clonotype was counted at least ten times. The chain is built from TRBV7-3 and TRBJ2-7; TRBD2 aligns across 7 bases. The CDR3 covers 15 residues. J gave up 0 bases and V 1 base, and 3 bases lay outside the gene matches. Germline assignment: CDR1 SGHTA and CDR2 FQGTGA. Written as DNA, the CDR3 is TGTGCCAGCAGCTTAAGAGGCGGGGGCTCCTACGAGCAGTACTTC. Amino acids: CASSLRGGGSYEQYF.

At least ten counts were recorded for this clonotype. The V call is TRBV27, the J call TRBJ2-3, with a tentative D call TRBD2 (6 bases). V was shortened by 4 bases and J by 2 bases, with 28 bases between the two germline ends. The V gene's germline CDR1 is MNHEY and CDR2 SMNVEV (reference sequence). The CDR3 runs to 20 residues. The CDR3 nucleotides read TGTGCCAGCAGTTCGACCCAGACTAGTAGTGATACCGTTTACACAGATACGCAGTATTTT. This translates into CASSSTQTSSDTVYTDTQYF.

This clonotype has just a few counts. V usage is TRBV19 and J usage is TRBJ2-5, with 11 bases identical to TRBD2. CDR3 size: 16 residues. Germline CDR1 LNHDA, CDR2 SQIVND (reference sequence). V trimming: 6 bases; J trimming: 0 bases; junction bases outside the gene matches: 6. Written as DNA, the CDR3 is TGTGCCAGTAGCCCTACTAGCGGGGGACACCAAGAGACCCAGTACTTC. Its protein product is CASSPTSGGHQETQYF. Drawing the rest from reference TRBV19 and TRBJ2-5, the complete variable domain is DGGITQSPKYLFRKEGQNVTLSCEQNLNHDAMYWYRQDPGQGLRLIYYSQIVNDFQKGDIAEGYSVSREKKESFPLTVTSAQKNPTAFYLCASSPTSGGHQETQYFGPGTRLLVL.

This clonotype occurred a few times. The V and J genes are TRBV2 and TRBJ1-2; D ambiguous. Trimming cost V 6 bases and J 2 bases, with 10 bases left between them. This CDR3 comprises 13 residues. CDR1 SNHLY and CDR2 FYNNEI come from the germline V gene. DNA for the CDR3: TGTGCCAGCAGGTTTAGTGGGAACTATGGCTACACCTTC. This codes for CASRFSGNYGYTF.

The gene calls are TRBV18 and TRBJ2-7; 8 bases map to TRBD1. V was clipped by 3 bases and J by 7 bases; unmatched bases: 8. Germline lookup yields CDR1 KGHSH and CDR2 LQKENI. The CDR3 has 14 amino acids. The CDR3: CASSPNTGGWEQYV. The CDR3 DNA is TGTGCCAGCTCACCGAACACAGGGGGATGGGAGCAGTACGTC.

This chain connects TRBV18 to TRBJ2-5; D gene uncertain. This CDR3 is 12 amino acids long. V was trimmed by 3 bases and J by 4 bases, leaving 6 bases between them. Germline V gene data show CDR1 as KGHSH and CDR2 as LQKENI. The CDR3 DNA sequence: TGTGCCAGCTCACCCGACCGAGAGACCCAGTACTTC. Its translation: CASSPDRETQYF. Together with reference TRBV18 and TRBJ2-5, the CDR3 gives the full variable domain: NAGVMQNPRHLVRRRGQEARLRCSPMKGHSHVYWYRQLPEEGLKFMVYLQKENIIDESGMPKERFSAEFPKEGPSILRIQQVVRGDSAAYFCASSPDRETQYFGPGTRLLVL.

This clonotype has ten or more counts. This chain uses TRBV20-1 with TRBJ2-3, with TRBD2 matching 8 bases. V gave up 2 bases and J gave up 1 base; unmatched junction bases: 5. CDR3 length equals 15 residues. Germline CDR1 and CDR2: DFQATT and SNEGSKA (reference sequence). The CDR3 bases are TGCAGTGCTAGATGGTGGCGGGGGGGCACAGATACGCAGTATTTT. Translated, it gives CSARWWRGGTDTQYF.

The chain uses TRBV6-5 and TRBJ2-7, with D perhaps TRBD1 (6 bases). With 5 bases removed from V and 3 bases from J, the gap between germline ends came to 11 bases. This CDR3 comprises 13 residues. Germline V lookup: CDR1 MNHEY, CDR2 SVGAGI. CDR3 protein: CASSLDSYYEQYF. CDR3 nucleotide sequence: TGTGCCAGCAGTCTGGACAGTTACTACGAGCAGTACTTC.

This clonotype was counted at least ten times. The gene calls are TRBV11-2 and TRBJ2-1, with D unresolved. The V end was cut by 5 bases, the J end by 7 bases, with 9 bases between. Germline V gene data show CDR1 as SGHAT and CDR2 as FQNNGV. This CDR3 contains 12 residues. The CDR3 region is CASSQARNEQFF. CDR3 DNA sequence: TGTGCCAGCAGCCAGGCGAGGAATGAGCAGTTCTTC.

The chain is built from TRBV13 and TRBJ2-7, with TRBD2 matching over 10 bases. J lost 3 bases, V lost 6 bases, and 5 bases had no gene match. The CDR3 has 14 residues. Germline CDR1 reads PRHDT; CDR2 reads FYEKMQ (reference sequence). For the CDR3, the DNA is TGTGCCAGCAGAGCTAGCGGGGGTAGCTACGAGCAGTACTTC. Translated, it gives CASRASGGSYEQYF.

This clonotype showed up just a few times. The CDR3 reads CASSLWTSRYNSYNSPLHF. The CDR3 nucleotides read TGTGCCAGCAGTTTATGGACGTCGCGTTACAACTCCTATAATTCACCCCTCCACTTT. The chain combines TRBV27 with TRBJ1-6; D is unclear. Germline V gene sequence: CDR1 MNHEY, CDR2 SMNVEV (reference sequence). The CDR3 is 19 residues long. The V and J ends lost 1 base and 0 bases respectively, with 16 bases between them.

This clonotype was seen repeatedly, ten times or more. The chain links TRBV3-1 to TRBJ2-4; TRBD1 aligns across 10 bases. CDR1 is LGHDT, CDR2 YNNKEL, per germline (reference sequence). This CDR3 is 14 amino acids long. V shed 5 bases and J 8 bases; nucleotides not matched to a gene: 6. The CDR3 coding sequence is TGTGCCAGCAGCAACCGGGACAGGGGTGACATTCAGTACTTC. Translation: CASSNRDRGDIQYF. Full variable domain (missing parts from reference TRBV3-1 and TRBJ2-4): DTAVSQTPKYLVTQMGNDKSIKCEQNLGHDTMYWYKQDSKKFLKIMFSYNNKELIINETVPNRFSPKSPDKAHLNLHINSLELGDSAVYFCASSNRDRGDIQYFGAGTRLSVL.